This is a list of T cell receptor beta chains from one sample in a study of chemoradiotherapy in HPV16-positive cancers. TCRdb keeps only in-frame clones here, not all; method: immunoSEQ multiplex PCR. The repertoire holds roughly 23,000 clones, with about two thirds as singletons. This sample was obtained from a patient who underwent chemoradiotherapy. These receptors all stem from a human donor with HPV-associated anogenital cancer. Each CDR3 is given with its conserved first and last residue. A D gene is named only where the DNA matches it firmly. Only part of the rows carry a size: once, few, many, or a class if the clone is expanded.

j_call | d_call | clone_size | v_call | cdr3_aa | cdr3_nt
TRBJ2-6 | - | - | TRBV2 | CASSGSFSGANVLTF | TGTGCCAGCAGTGGAAGTTTCTCTGGGGCCAACGTCCTGACTTTC
TRBJ2-5 | TRBD1 | - | TRBV11-3 | CASSARDSHQETQYF | TGTGCCAGCAGCGCCCGGGACAGCCACCAAGAGACCCAGTACTTC
TRBJ2-6 | - | - | TRBV19 | CASSKKGQSGANVLTF | TGTGCCAGTAGCAAAAAGGGGCAGTCTGGGGCCAACGTCCTGACTTTC
TRBJ1-1 | - | - | TRBV5-1 | CASSPDPGPNTEAFF | TGCGCCAGCAGCCCCGATCCGGGGCCGAACACTGAAGCTTTCTTT
TRBJ1-1 | - | - | TRBV7-3 | CASSVKRNTEAFF | TGTGCCAGCAGCGTAAAGAGGAACACTGAAGCTTTCTTT
TRBJ2-5 | TRBD1 | - | TRBV5-4 | CASSIGQGVYETQYF | TGTGCCAGCAGCATAGGACAGGGTGTTTATGAGACCCAGTACTTC
TRBJ1-5 | TRBD1 | - | TRBV27 | CASRDRFNQPQHF | TGTGCCAGCAGGGACAGGTTCAATCAGCCCCAGCATTTT
TRBJ1-3 | TRBD1 | - | TRBV19 | CASIMWGQTGNTIYF | TGTGCCAGTATCATGTGGGGACAGACGGGAAACACCATATATTTT
TRBJ2-5 | - | once | TRBV11-1 | CASSLAGLGETQYF | TGTGCCAGCAGCTTAGCGGGCCTCGGGGAGACCCAGTACTTC
TRBJ2-3 | - | - | TRBV7-9 | CASSLSRPGTDTQYF | TGTGCCAGCAGCTTATCACGCCCGGGCACAGATACGCAGTATTTT
TRBJ1-5 | TRBD1 | - | TRBV5-1 | CASSQSGGYQPQHF | TGCGCCAGCAGCCAATCAGGGGGCTATCAGCCCCAGCATTTT
TRBJ2-7 | TRBD2 | - | TRBV9 | CASSLRDYSYEQYF | TGTGCCAGCAGTCTTAGGGACTACTCCTACGAGCAGTACTTC
TRBJ2-7 | - | - | TRBV30 | CAWSVGTHSSYEQYF | TGTGCCTGGAGTGTAGGGACGCACAGCTCCTACGAGCAGTACTTC
TRBJ1-5 | - | - | TRBV18 | CASSSTGTAERQPQHF | TGTGCCAGCTCGTCCACAGGGACGGCCGAAAGACAGCCCCAGCATTTT
TRBJ2-7 | - | - | TRBV6-6 | CASRTRGSSSYEQYF | TGTGCCAGCAGAACGCGGGGCTCAAGCTCCTACGAGCAGTACTTC
TRBJ1-4 | - | few | TRBV5-4 | CASSSLGATNEKLFF | TGTGCCAGCAGCTCTTTAGGGGCAACTAATGAAAAACTGTTTTTT
TRBJ2-5 | - | - | TRBV7-2 | CASSLTQRETQYF | TGTGCCAGCAGCTTAACCCAGCGAGAGACCCAGTACTTC
TRBJ2-1 | TRBD2 | - | TRBV9 | CASSVGAGGAYNEQFF | TGTGCCAGCAGCGTAGGGGCGGGAGGTGCCTACAATGAGCAGTTCTTC
TRBJ2-2 | - | - | TRBV11-3 | CASSANNTYTGELFF | TGTGCCAGCAGCGCCAACAACACGTACACCGGGGAGCTGTTTTTT
TRBJ1-4 | - | - | TRBV6-1 | CASSIRQVSNEKLFF | TGTGCCAGCAGTATCCGACAGGTGTCTAATGAAAAACTGTTTTTT
TRBJ2-5 | TRBD2 | - | TRBV11-3 | CASSLDQLAGGLSETQYF | TGTGCCAGCAGCTTAGATCAACTAGCGGGGGGGCTATCGGAGACCCAGTACTTC
TRBJ1-5 | - | - | TRBV28 | CASSPEVRQGNQPQHF | TGTGCCAGCAGTCCGGAGGTTCGGCAGGGTAATCAGCCCCAGCATTTT
TRBJ1-5 | - | few | TRBV2 | CASSVDGNQPQHF | TGTGCCAGCAGTGTGGACGGGAATCAGCCCCAGCATTTT
TRBJ2-5 | - | - | TRBV28 | CASRGWGGRGETQYF | TGTGCCAGCAGGGGATGGGGGGGGCGAGGAGAGACCCAGTACTTC
TRBJ1-1 | TRBD1 | - | TRBV5-1 | CASSTGQGVTEAFF | TGCGCCAGCAGCACGGGACAGGGAGTCACTGAAGCTTTCTTT
TRBJ1-6 | - | - | TRBV5-1 | CASSSGTVRGNSPLHF | TGCGCCAGCAGCTCCGGGACGGTCCGGGGGAATTCACCCCTCCACTTT
TRBJ2-2 | - | once | TRBV28 | CASKTPGPGELFF | TGTGCCAGCAAAACTCCAGGGCCCGGGGAGCTGTTTTTT
TRBJ1-2 | - | - | TRBV15 | CATSRGSGVYGYTF | TGTGCCACCAGCAGAGGGAGCGGGGTATATGGCTACACCTTC
TRBJ1-2 | TRBD1 | - | TRBV5-6 | CASSTTGGVYGYTF | TGTGCCAGCAGCACGACAGGGGGAGTCTATGGCTACACCTTC
TRBJ2-3 | - | - | TRBV15 | CATSPRLATGTDTQYF | TGTGCCACCAGCCCGCGCCTAGCGACTGGCACAGATACGCAGTATTTT
TRBJ1-4 | - | - | TRBV9 | CASSVGGPPWELFF | TGTGCCAGCAGCGTAGGGGGGCCGCCATGGGAACTGTTTTTT
TRBJ2-2 | TRBD1 | few | TRBV6-4 | CASRGTGETGELFF | TGTGCCAGCAGAGGGACAGGGGAGACCGGGGAGCTGTTTTTT
TRBJ1-2 | - | - | TRBV18 | CASSPQSGYTF | TGTGCCAGCTCACCACAAAGTGGCTACACCTTC
TRBJ2-2 | TRBD1 | - | TRBV4-1 | CASSPTERTGGLSGELFF | TGCGCCAGCAGCCCCACAGAGCGGACAGGGGGCTTAAGCGGGGAGCTGTTTTTT
TRBJ1-2 | - | few | TRBV4-1 | CASSQSALSNYGYTF | TGCGCCAGCAGCCAAAGCGCCCTATCTAACTATGGCTACACCTTC
TRBJ1-2 | - | - | TRBV2 | CASSDRGSYGYTF | TGTGCCAGCAGTGACAGGGGATCCTATGGCTACACCTTC
TRBJ1-2 | - | - | TRBV9 | CASSVAGQGHGYTF | TGTGCCAGCAGCGTAGCGGGTCAGGGACATGGCTACACCTTC
TRBJ2-1 | TRBD1 | - | TRBV7-3 | CASSSGQGGNEQFF | TGTGCCAGCAGCTCCGGACAGGGTGGGAATGAGCAGTTCTTC
TRBJ1-1 | - | - | TRBV5-1 | CASSFDGNTEAFF | TGCGCCAGCAGCTTTGACGGGAACACTGAAGCTTTCTTT